This T cell receptor (beta chain) comes out of a study of shared T cell receptors in the human thymus. This clone was found once. Produced via immunoSEQ multiplex PCR; TCRdb's table is partial and in-frame only. The table includes hundreds of thousands of clones, 80% to 90% detected once. This CDR3 has 17 amino acids. V was pared by 5 bases and J by 3 bases, with 10 bases of the junction left unmatched. Germline V gene lookup returns CDR1 SGHAT and CDR2 FQDESV (reference sequence). These data also featured in a second study, about human thymus T cells.

The chain is built from TRBV11-1 and TRBJ1-6, with 7 bases lining up with TRBD1. The sequenced sample was thymocytes. This sequence originates from a girl under two years old with a congenital heart defect. CDR3 nucleotide sequence: TGTGCCAGCAGCCCCAGACGGGGACAGAGCTATAATTCACCCCTCCACTTT. This gives the protein CASSPRRGQSYNSPLHF.